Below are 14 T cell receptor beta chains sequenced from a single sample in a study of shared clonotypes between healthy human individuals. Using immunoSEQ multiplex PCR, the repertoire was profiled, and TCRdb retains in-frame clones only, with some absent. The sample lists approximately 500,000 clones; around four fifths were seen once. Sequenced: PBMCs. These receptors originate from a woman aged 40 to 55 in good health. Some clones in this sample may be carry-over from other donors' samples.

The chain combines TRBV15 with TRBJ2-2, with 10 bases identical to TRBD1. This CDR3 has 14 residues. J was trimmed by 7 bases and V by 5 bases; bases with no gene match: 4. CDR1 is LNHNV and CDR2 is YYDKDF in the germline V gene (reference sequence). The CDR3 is CATSEDRGFGELFF. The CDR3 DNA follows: TGTGCCACCAGCGAGGACAGGGGGTTCGGGGAGCTGTTTTTT.

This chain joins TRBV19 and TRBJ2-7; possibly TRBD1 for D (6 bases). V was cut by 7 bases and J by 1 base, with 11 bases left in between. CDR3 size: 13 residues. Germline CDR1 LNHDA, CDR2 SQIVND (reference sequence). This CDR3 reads CASNRGSSYEQYF. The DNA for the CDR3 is TGTGCCAGTAATAGGGGGTCTTCCTACGAGCAGTACTTC.

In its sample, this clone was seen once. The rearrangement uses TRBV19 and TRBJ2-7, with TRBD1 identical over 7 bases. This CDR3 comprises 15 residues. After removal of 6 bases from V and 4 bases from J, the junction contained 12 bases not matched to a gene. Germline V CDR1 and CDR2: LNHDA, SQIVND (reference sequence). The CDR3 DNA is TGTGCCAGTAGCCCTCATAGGACAGGAACTTACGAGCAGTACTTC. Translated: CASSPHRTGTYEQYF.

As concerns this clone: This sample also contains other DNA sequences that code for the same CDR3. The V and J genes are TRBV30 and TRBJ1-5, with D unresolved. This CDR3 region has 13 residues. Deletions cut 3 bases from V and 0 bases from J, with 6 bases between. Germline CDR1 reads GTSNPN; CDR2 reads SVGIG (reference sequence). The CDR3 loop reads CAWSLGSNQPQHF. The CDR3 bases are TGTGCCTGGAGCCTGGGTAGCAATCAGCCCCAGCATTTT.

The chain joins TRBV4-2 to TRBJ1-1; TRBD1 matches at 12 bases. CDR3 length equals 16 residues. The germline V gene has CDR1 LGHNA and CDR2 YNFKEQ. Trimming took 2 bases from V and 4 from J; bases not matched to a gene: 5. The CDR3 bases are TGTGCCAGCAGCCAAACCGGGACAGGGGGCTTCACTGAAGCTTTCTTT. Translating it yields CASSQTGTGGFTEAFF.

CDR3: CASSTGTSGARTDTQYF. The DNA for the CDR3 is TGTGCCAGCAGCACTGGGACTAGTGGCGCCCGCACAGATACGCAGTATTTT. The genes are TRBV11-3 and TRBJ2-3; 8 bases match TRBD2. V shed 5 bases and J 1 base; nucleotides not matched to a gene: 11. The CDR3 loop spans 17 amino acids. Per germline, CDR1 SGHNT and CDR2 YENEEA.

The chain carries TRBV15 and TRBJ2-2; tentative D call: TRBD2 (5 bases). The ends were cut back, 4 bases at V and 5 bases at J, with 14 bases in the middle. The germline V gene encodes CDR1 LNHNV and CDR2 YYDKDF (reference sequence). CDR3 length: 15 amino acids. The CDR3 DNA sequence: TGTGCCACCAGCATTAGCCCCCGAGGGACCGGGGAGCTGTTTTTT. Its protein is CATSISPRGTGELFF.

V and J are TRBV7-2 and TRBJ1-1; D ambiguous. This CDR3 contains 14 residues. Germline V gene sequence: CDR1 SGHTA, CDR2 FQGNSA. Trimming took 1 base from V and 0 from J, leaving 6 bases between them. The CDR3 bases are TGTGCCAGCAGCTTAGGACGGATGAACACTGAAGCTTTCTTT. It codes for CASSLGRMNTEAFF. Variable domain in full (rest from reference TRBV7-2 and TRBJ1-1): GAGVSQSPSNKVTEKGKDVELRCDPISGHTALYWYRQSLGQGLEFLIYFQGNSAPDKSGLPSDRFSAERTGGSVSTLTIQRTQQEDSAVYLCASSLGRMNTEAFFGQGTRLTVV.

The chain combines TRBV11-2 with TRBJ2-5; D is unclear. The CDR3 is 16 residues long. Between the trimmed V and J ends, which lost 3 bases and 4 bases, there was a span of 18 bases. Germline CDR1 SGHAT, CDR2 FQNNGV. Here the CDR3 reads CASSLDGPHFRETQYF. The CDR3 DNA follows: TGTGCCAGCAGCTTGGACGGACCCCATTTCCGAGAGACCCAGTACTTC.

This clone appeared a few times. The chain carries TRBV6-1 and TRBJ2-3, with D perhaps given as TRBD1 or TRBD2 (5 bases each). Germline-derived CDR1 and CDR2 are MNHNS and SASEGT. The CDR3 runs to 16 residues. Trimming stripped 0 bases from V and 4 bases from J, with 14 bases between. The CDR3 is CASSEAEGRGSDTQYF. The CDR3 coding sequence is TGTGCCAGCAGTGAAGCCGAGGGGAGAGGGTCAGATACGCAGTATTTT.

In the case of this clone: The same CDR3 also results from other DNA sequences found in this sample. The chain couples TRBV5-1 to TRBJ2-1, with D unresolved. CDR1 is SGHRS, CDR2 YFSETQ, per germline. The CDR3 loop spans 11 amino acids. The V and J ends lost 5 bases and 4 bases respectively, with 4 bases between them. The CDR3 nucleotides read TGCGCCAGCAGTAGTTACAATGAGCAGTTCTTC. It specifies CASSSYNEQFF.

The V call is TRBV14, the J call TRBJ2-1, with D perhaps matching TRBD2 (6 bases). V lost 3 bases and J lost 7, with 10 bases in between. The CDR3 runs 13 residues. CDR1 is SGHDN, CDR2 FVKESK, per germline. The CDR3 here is CASSQSRGNEQFF. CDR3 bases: TGTGCCAGCAGCCAGAGCCGGGGGAATGAGCAGTTCTTC.

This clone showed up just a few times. CDR3 protein: CASSPLLREGANEQFF. The CDR3 DNA reads as TGTGCCAGCTCACCACTTCTGCGGGAGGGGGCCAATGAGCAGTTCTTC. The chain combines TRBV18 with TRBJ2-1; 9 bases line up with TRBD2. The germline CDR1 and CDR2 sequences are KGHSH and LQKENI. The CDR3 covers 16 residues. The V segment lost 1 base and the J segment 6 bases; nucleotides outside the gene matches: 7.

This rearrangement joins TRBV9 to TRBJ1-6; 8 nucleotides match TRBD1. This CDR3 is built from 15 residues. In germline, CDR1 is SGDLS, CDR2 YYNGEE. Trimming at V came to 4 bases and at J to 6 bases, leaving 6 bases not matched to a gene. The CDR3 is CASSLGQGSNSPLHF. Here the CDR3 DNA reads TGTGCCAGCAGCCTCGGACAGGGTAGTAATTCACCCCTCCACTTT.